These T cell receptor beta chains were read from a single sample in a study of radiation and T cells in renal cell carcinoma. Produced via immunoSEQ multiplex PCR; TCRdb's table is partial and in-frame only. Among more than 75,000 clones, just over 85% were seen once, and the ten largest hold 20% to 25%. The sequences come from blood, collected from a patient whose treatment included radiotherapy and nephrectomy. Receptors were obtained from a woman aged 45-65 years with renal cell carcinoma. Each CDR3 is given with its conserved first and last residue. Fields, in order: D gene, clone size, J gene, V gene, CDR3 DNA, CDR3 protein. D genes are given only for firm matches. Some rows have no size entry. The others give once, few or many, or a class for an expanded clone.

D gene: -; clone size: -; J gene: TRBJ1-2; V gene: TRBV10-1; CDR3 DNA: TGCGCCAGGAGAAAGGGCCGTTCATCAGGTGGCTACACCTTC; CDR3 protein: CARRKGRSSGGYTF
D gene: -; clone size: -; J gene: TRBJ1-3; V gene: TRBV20-1; CDR3 DNA: TGCAGTACCTTGTCTGGAAACACCATATATTTT; CDR3 protein: CSTLSGNTIYF
D gene: -; clone size: once; J gene: TRBJ2-7; V gene: TRBV2; CDR3 DNA: TGTGCCAGCAGTCCAGACAGGAGCTCCTACGAGCAGTACTTC; CDR3 protein: CASSPDRSSYEQYF
D gene: -; clone size: -; J gene: TRBJ1-2; V gene: TRBV5-1; CDR3 DNA: TGCGCCAGCAGCTTGGACGGGTCAGCTAACTATGGCTACACCTTC; CDR3 protein: CASSLDGSANYGYTF
D gene: -; clone size: once; J gene: TRBJ1-5; V gene: TRBV19; CDR3 DNA: TGTGCCAGTAGGATTATAGATGGGGGCGAACAGCCCCAGCATTTT; CDR3 protein: CASRIIDGGEQPQHF
D gene: TRBD2; clone size: -; J gene: TRBJ2-7; V gene: TRBV4-2; CDR3 DNA: TGTGCCAGCAGCCCTGGGACTAGCGGTTACGAGCAGTACTTC; CDR3 protein: CASSPGTSGYEQYF
D gene: -; clone size: -; J gene: TRBJ2-3; V gene: TRBV6-5; CDR3 DNA: TGTGCCAGCAGGGATAGAATGGAGGGTACGGATACGCAGTATTTT; CDR3 protein: CASRDRMEGTDTQYF
D gene: TRBD1; clone size: -; J gene: TRBJ1-1; V gene: TRBV7-2; CDR3 DNA: TGTGCCAGCAGGGGACAGCTAAACACTGAAGCTTTCTTT; CDR3 protein: CASRGQLNTEAFF
D gene: -; clone size: -; J gene: TRBJ2-1; V gene: TRBV4-2; CDR3 DNA: TGTGCCAGCAGCCCCCCCAGGGGCTACAATGAGCAGTTCTTC; CDR3 protein: CASSPPRGYNEQFF
D gene: -; clone size: -; J gene: TRBJ2-5; V gene: TRBV5-6; CDR3 DNA: TGTGCCAGCAGCTTGGCCGCGATGCAGTACTTC; CDR3 protein: CASSLAAMQYF
D gene: -; clone size: -; J gene: TRBJ1-1; V gene: TRBV6-1; CDR3 DNA: TGTGCCAGCAGGAAACAGTCTCAGCAGAACACTGAAGCTTTCTTT; CDR3 protein: CASRKQSQQNTEAFF
D gene: -; clone size: -; J gene: TRBJ1-3; V gene: TRBV2; CDR3 DNA: TGTGCCAGCAGTGAAGCGCGAGACACCATATATTTT; CDR3 protein: CASSEARDTIYF
D gene: -; clone size: -; J gene: TRBJ1-1; V gene: TRBV7-9; CDR3 DNA: TGTGCCAGCAGCCAGGGGAGCACTGAAGCTTTCTTT; CDR3 protein: CASSQGSTEAFF
D gene: -; clone size: -; J gene: TRBJ2-7; V gene: TRBV18; CDR3 DNA: TGTGCCAGCTCACCGAGGCGGGGTACCTACGAGCAGTACTTC; CDR3 protein: CASSPRRGTYEQYF
D gene: TRBD2; clone size: -; J gene: TRBJ2-5; V gene: TRBV10-3; CDR3 DNA: TGTGCCATAAGGGGACTAGTCGGAGAGACCCAGTACTTC; CDR3 protein: CAIRGLVGETQYF
D gene: -; clone size: -; J gene: TRBJ1-1; V gene: TRBV29-1; CDR3 DNA: TGCAGCGTCCGAGGACAGATGAACACTGAAGCTTTCTTT; CDR3 protein: CSVRGQMNTEAFF
D gene: TRBD1; clone size: -; J gene: TRBJ1-4; V gene: TRBV30; CDR3 DNA: TGTGCCTGGAGTGCACGCCCGGGACAGCTGTTTTTT; CDR3 protein: CAWSARPGQLFF
D gene: TRBD1; clone size: -; J gene: TRBJ1-4; V gene: TRBV11-2; CDR3 DNA: TGTGCCAGCAGCATGGAGACAGGGGCGCTGGGTAATGAAAAACTGTTTTTT; CDR3 protein: CASSMETGALGNEKLFF
D gene: TRBD1; clone size: -; J gene: TRBJ1-4; V gene: TRBV19; CDR3 DNA: TGTGCCAGTAGAGACAGGGCCGGTGAAAAACTGTTTTTT; CDR3 protein: CASRDRAGEKLFF
D gene: TRBD1; clone size: -; J gene: TRBJ1-2; V gene: TRBV9; CDR3 DNA: TGTGCCAGCAGCGTGGGACAGGGTAGGGGCTACACCTTC; CDR3 protein: CASSVGQGRGYTF
D gene: -; clone size: -; J gene: TRBJ2-7; V gene: TRBV7-2; CDR3 DNA: TGTGCCAGCAGCTTACGGCAGGGGAACTCCTACGAGCAGTACTTC; CDR3 protein: CASSLRQGNSYEQYF
D gene: -; clone size: -; J gene: TRBJ2-1; V gene: TRBV28; CDR3 DNA: TGTGCCAGCAGTTCCCGGGTCGGCTCCTACAATGAGCAGTTCTTC; CDR3 protein: CASSSRVGSYNEQFF